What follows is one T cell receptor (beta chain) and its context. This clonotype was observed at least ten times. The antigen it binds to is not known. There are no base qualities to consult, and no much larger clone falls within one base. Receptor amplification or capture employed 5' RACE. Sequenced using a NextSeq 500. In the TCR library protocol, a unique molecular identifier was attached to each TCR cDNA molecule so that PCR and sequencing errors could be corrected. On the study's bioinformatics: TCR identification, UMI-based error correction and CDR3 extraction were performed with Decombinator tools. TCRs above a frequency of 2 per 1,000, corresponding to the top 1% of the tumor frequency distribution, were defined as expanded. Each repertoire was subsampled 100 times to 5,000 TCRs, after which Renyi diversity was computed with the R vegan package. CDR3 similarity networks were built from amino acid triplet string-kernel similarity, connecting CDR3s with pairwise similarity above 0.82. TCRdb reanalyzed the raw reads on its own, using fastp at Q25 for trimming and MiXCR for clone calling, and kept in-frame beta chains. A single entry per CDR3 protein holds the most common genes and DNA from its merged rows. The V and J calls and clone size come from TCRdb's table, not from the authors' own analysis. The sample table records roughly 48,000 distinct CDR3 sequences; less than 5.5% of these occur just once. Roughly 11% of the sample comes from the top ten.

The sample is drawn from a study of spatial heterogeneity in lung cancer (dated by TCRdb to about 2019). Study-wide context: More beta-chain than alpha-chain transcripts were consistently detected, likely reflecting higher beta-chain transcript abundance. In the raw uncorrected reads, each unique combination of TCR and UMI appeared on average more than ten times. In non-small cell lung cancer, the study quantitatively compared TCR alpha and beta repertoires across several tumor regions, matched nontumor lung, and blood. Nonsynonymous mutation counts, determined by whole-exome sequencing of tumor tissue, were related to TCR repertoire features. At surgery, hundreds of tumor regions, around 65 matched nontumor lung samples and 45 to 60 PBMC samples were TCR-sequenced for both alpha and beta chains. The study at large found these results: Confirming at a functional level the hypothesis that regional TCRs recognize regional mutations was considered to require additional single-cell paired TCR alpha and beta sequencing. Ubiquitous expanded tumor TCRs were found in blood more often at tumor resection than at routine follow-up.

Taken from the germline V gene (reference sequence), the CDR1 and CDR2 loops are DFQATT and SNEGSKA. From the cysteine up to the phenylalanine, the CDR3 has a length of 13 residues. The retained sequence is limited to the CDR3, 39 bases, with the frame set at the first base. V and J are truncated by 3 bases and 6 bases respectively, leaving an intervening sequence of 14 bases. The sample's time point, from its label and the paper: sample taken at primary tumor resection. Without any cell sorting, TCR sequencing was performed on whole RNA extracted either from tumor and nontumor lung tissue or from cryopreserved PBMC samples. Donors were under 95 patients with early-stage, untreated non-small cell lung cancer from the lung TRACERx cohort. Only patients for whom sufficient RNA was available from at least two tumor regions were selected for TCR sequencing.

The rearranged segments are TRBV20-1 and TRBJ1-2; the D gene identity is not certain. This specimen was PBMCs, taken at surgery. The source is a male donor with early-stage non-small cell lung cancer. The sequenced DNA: TGCAGTGCTAGTGGAGGGCCTGGGGATGGCTACACCTTC. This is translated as CSASGGPGDGYTF.